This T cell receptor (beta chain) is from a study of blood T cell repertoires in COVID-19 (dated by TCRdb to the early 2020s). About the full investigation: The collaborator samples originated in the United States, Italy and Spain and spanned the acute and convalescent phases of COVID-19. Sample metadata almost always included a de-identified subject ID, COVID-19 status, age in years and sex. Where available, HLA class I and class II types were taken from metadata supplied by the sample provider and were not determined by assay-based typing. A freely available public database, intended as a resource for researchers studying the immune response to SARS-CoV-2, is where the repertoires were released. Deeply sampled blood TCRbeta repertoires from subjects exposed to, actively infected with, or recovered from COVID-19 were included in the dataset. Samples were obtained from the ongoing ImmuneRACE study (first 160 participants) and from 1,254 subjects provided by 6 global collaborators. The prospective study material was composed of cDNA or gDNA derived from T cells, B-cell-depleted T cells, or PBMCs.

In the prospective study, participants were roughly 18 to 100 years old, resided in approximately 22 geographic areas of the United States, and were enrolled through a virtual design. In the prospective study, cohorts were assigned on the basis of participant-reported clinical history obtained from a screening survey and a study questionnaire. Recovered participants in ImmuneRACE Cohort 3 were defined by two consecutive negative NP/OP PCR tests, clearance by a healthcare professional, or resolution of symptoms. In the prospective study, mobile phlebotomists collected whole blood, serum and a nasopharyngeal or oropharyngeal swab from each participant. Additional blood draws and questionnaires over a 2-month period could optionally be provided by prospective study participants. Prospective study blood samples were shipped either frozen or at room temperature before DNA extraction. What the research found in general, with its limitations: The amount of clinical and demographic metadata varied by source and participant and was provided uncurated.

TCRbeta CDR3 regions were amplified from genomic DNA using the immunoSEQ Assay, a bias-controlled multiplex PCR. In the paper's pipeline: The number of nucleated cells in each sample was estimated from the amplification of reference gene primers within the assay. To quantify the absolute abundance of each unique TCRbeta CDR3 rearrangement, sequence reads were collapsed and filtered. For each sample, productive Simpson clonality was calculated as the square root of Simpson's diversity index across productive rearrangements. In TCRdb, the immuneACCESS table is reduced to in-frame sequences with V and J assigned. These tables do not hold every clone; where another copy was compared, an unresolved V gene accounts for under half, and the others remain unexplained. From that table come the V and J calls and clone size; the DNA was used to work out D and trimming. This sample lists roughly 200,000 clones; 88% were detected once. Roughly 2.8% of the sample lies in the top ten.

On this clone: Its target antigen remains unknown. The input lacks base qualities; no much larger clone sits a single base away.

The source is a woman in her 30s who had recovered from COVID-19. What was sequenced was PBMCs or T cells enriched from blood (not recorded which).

The nucleotides read TGTGCCAGTAGTATAGGGACAGGCGGGGAGACCCAGTACTTC. It specifies CASSIGTGGETQYF. This chain joins TRBV19 to TRBJ2-5, and TRBD1 matches 7 of the central bases. V trim: 1 base; J trim: 5 bases; unmatched bases: 4. Taken from the germline V gene (reference sequence), the CDR1 and CDR2 loops are LNHDA and SQIVND. The CDR3 goes from the cysteine to the phenylalanine over 14 residues. Only the CDR3 portion is preserved as DNA: 42 bases, with reading frame beginning at the first base.